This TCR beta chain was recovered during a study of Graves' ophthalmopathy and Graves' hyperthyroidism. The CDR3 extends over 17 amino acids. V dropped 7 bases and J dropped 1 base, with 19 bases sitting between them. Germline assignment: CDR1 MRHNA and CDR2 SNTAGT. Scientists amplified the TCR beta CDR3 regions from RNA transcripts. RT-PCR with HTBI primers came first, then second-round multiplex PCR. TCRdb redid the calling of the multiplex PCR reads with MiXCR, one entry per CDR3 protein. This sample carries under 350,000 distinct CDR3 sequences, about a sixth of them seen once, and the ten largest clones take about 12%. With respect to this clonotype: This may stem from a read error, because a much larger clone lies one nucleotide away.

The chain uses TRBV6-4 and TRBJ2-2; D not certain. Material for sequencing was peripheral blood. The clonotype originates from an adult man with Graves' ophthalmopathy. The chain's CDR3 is CASIPNEQRLNTGELFF. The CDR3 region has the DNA TGTGCCAGCATCCCAAACGAACAGAGGTTGAACACCGGGGAGCTGTTTTTT.